Each of the 32 T cell receptor beta chains below was sequenced from the same sample in a study of PD-1 blockade in classical Hodgkin lymphoma. Libraries were prepared by immunoSEQ multiplex PCR; TCRdb keeps only in-frame clonotypes and omits some of them. The data contain some 96,000 clones, roughly 81% of them singletons. Every patient had relapsed following autologous stem cell transplantation, and cohorts differed in brentuximab vedotin exposure. Material: peripheral blood mononuclear cells (PBMCs), obtained before the second cycle of nivolumab. The source is a human donor with classical Hodgkin lymphoma.

The V gene is TRBV5-1, the J gene TRBJ2-5, with TRBD2 identical over 8 bases. The CDR3 consists of 16 residues. CDR1 SGHRS and CDR2 YFSETQ come from the germline V gene. V trimming: 2 bases; J trimming: 4 bases; junction bases outside the gene matches: 10. The CDR3 protein is CASSLSGSGNGETQYF. The CDR3 DNA follows: TGCGCCAGCAGCTTATCAGGTAGCGGGAATGGAGAGACCCAGTACTTC.

This rearrangement joins TRBV7-2 to TRBJ2-7, with 7 positions matching TRBD2. The CDR3 spans 16 residues. Looked up from germline, CDR1 is SGHTA and CDR2 is FQGNSA. V dropped 4 bases and J dropped 7; count of bases not matched to a gene: 16. CDR3 DNA: TGTGCCAGCAGCTCAACTTCCGGGACTACCACGAGGGAGCAGTACTTC. The encoded protein is CASSSTSGTTTREQYF.

This sequence joins TRBV2 and TRBJ1-5; D is unclear. The CDR3 totals 14 residues. Germline lookup yields CDR1 SNHLY and CDR2 FYNNEI. V gave up 7 bases and J gave up 11 bases, with 21 bases separating them. DNA for the CDR3: TGTGCCAGCAAGTACAGAGTGGCGGCGGCGGCCCAGCATTTT. Amino acid sequence: CASKYRVAAAAQHF.

The chain has TRBV19 and TRBJ1-1, with D hard to call. The CDR3 runs 13 residues. V was clipped by 6 bases and J by 2 bases, with 10 bases between them. Germline values: CDR1 LNHDA, CDR2 SQIVND (reference sequence). The CDR3 region is CASRPRVNTEAFF. The CDR3 DNA reads TGTGCCAGTAGGCCTAGGGTTAACACTGAAGCTTTCTTT.

V is TRBV28 and J is TRBJ1-1; 7 positions match TRBD1. The length of the CDR3 is 15 residues. J gave up 0 bases and V 7 bases, and 8 bases lay outside the gene matches. CDR1 is MDHEN, CDR2 SYDVKM, per germline. This CDR3 is CASTPVDRVNTEAFF. CDR3 DNA sequence: TGTGCCAGCACCCCCGTCGACAGGGTGAACACTGAAGCTTTCTTT.

The chain combines TRBV29-1 with TRBJ2-7; 9 bases align to TRBD2. The trim removed 4 bases at V and 5 bases at J, leaving 6 bases unmatched. The V gene's germline CDR1 is SQVTM and CDR2 ANQGSEA. The CDR3 has 13 amino acids. DNA for the CDR3: TGCAGCGTTGGAGTAGCGGGAGTCGACGAGCAGTACTTC. Its translation is CSVGVAGVDEQYF.

The CDR3 protein is CASTAARSLSGNTIYF. In nucleotides, the CDR3 is TGTGCCAGTACGGCCGCGCGGTCCCTCTCTGGAAACACCATATATTTT. V is TRBV2 and J is TRBJ1-3; D is unresolved. The V gene's germline CDR1 is SNHLY and CDR2 FYNNEI. The CDR3 loop spans 16 amino acids. The V and J ends lost 9 bases and 0 bases respectively, with 18 bases between them.

V is TRBV5-6 and J is TRBJ1-5; D gene uncertain. Germline V gene data show CDR1 as SGHDT and CDR2 as YYEEEE. Trimming stripped 2 bases from V and 0 bases from J, with 9 bases between. The CDR3 has 15 amino acids. Here the CDR3 DNA reads TGTGCCAGCAGCTTATCAGGAAATAGCAATCAGCCCCAGCATTTT. Translation gives CASSLSGNSNQPQHF. The full variable domain, completed using reference TRBV5-6 and TRBJ1-5, is DAGVTQSPTHLIKTRGQQVTLRCSPKSGHDTVSWYQQALGQGPQFIFQYYEEEERQRGNFPDRFSGHQFPNYSSELNVNALLLGDSALYLCASSLSGNSNQPQHFGDGTRLSIL.

This clone was counted only a few times. This chain uses TRBV7-9 with TRBJ2-7; 12 bases align to TRBD1. Germline V gives CDR1 SEHNR, CDR2 FQNEAQ (reference sequence). The trim removed 2 bases at V and 0 bases at J, leaving 8 bases unmatched. The CDR3 is 18 residues long. CDR3 sequence reads: CASSLSGTGGRTSYEQYF. CDR3 DNA sequence: TGTGCCAGCAGCTTAAGCGGGACAGGGGGCCGAACCTCCTACGAGCAGTACTTC.

This clone was counted ten times or more. The chain recombines TRBV7-9 with TRBJ1-2, with 7 nucleotides matching TRBD1. V shed 4 bases, J shed 2 bases, and the junction held 4 bases outside the gene matches. Germline lookup yields CDR1 SEHNR and CDR2 FQNEAQ (reference sequence). The CDR3 loop spans 14 amino acids. This CDR3 is CASSSRDSNYGYTF. The CDR3 nucleotides are TGTGCCAGCAGCTCTCGGGACAGCAACTATGGCTACACCTTC.

DNA of the CDR3: TGTGCCAGCTCACCACCGACAGGAATGAACACTGAAGCTTTCTTT. Translated, it gives CASSPPTGMNTEAFF. The rearrangement joins TRBV18 to TRBJ1-1, with D tentatively TRBD1 (6 bases). Deletions cut 0 bases from V and 0 bases from J, with 8 bases between. The germline gives CDR1 KGHSH, CDR2 LQKENI. There are 15 residues in the CDR3.

The count of this clone is one. This rearrangement joins TRBV6-1 to TRBJ1-3; D perhaps matches TRBD1 (5 bases). Germline CDR1 MNHNS, CDR2 SASEGT. V was shortened by 0 bases and J by 6 bases, with 12 bases between the two germline ends. The CDR3 is made up of 15 amino acids. The CDR3 DNA is TGTGCCAGCAGTGAAGCGGCAGGGTGGGCAAACACCATATATTTT. Protein sequence: CASSEAAGWANTIYF.

The rearrangement links TRBV19 to TRBJ1-2; D is undetermined. The CDR3 has 14 residues. The germline gives CDR1 LNHDA, CDR2 SQIVND (reference sequence). V was pared by 3 bases and J by 1 base, with 9 bases between. The CDR3 DNA follows: TGTGCCAGTAGTATCCTCGCAGTTAACTATGGCTACACCTTC. It specifies CASSILAVNYGYTF.

The genes are TRBV4-2 and TRBJ2-3; D tentatively fits TRBD1 or TRBD2 (5 bases each). Germline values: CDR1 LGHNA, CDR2 YNFKEQ. The CDR3 runs to 14 residues. The V end was cut by 2 bases, the J end by 0 bases, with 6 bases between. The CDR3 sequence is CASSQRDSTDTQYF. The CDR3 DNA is TGTGCCAGCAGCCAACGGGACAGCACAGATACGCAGTATTTT.

The rearrangement joins TRBV10-3 to TRBJ2-1; 11 bases agree with TRBD1. The CDR3 consists of 19 residues. Germline assignment: CDR1 ENHRY and CDR2 SYGVKD. The V segment lost 7 bases and the J segment 1 base; nucleotides outside the gene matches: 15. CDR3 amino acids: CAIKPGTGGVAGSYNEQFF. DNA for the CDR3: TGTGCCATCAAACCCGGGACAGGGGGGGTGGCGGGATCCTACAATGAGCAGTTCTTC.

J is TRBJ2-1 and V is TRBV7-9; 11 bases are shared with TRBD2. The germline gives CDR1 SEHNR, CDR2 FQNEAQ (reference sequence). The CDR3 has 17 amino acids. With V trimmed by 6 bases and J by 9 bases, 16 bases remained unmatched. This CDR3 is CASSFARLAGGPTEQFF. CDR3 coding DNA: TGTGCCAGCAGTTTTGCCCGGTTAGCGGGAGGGCCCACTGAGCAGTTCTTC.

The chain has TRBV5-6 and TRBJ2-1; D might be TRBD2 (5 bases). CDR1 SGHDT and CDR2 YYEEEE come from the germline V gene. CDR3 length: 11 amino acids. V was clipped by 2 bases and J by 10 bases, with 7 bases between them. CDR3 in DNA: TGTGCCAGCAGCTTAGGAGGAGAGCAGTTCTTC. Its protein is CASSLGGEQFF.

In the case of this clone: This specimen includes other DNA sequences encoding the same CDR3. V gene TRBV9 combines with J gene TRBJ2-1; D gene unclear. CDR1 is SGDLS and CDR2 is YYNGEE in the germline V gene. Trimming removed 0 bases at V and 0 bases at J, with 4 bases between. This CDR3 has 14 amino acids. In nucleotides, the CDR3 is TGTGCCAGCAGCGTAGGGAGCTCCTACAATGAGCAGTTCTTC. Its protein product is CASSVGSSYNEQFF. The complete variable domain, with remaining parts taken from reference TRBV9 and TRBJ2-1, reads DSGVTQTPKHLITATGQRVTLRCSPRSGDLSVYWYQQSLDQGLQFLIQYYNGEERAKGNILERFSAQQFPDLHSELNLSSLELGDSALYFCASSVGSSYNEQFFGPGTRLTVL.

V gene TRBV7-2 combines with J gene TRBJ2-7; D is possibly TRBD2 (5 bases). Germline CDR1 reads SGHTA; CDR2 reads FQGNSA. Trimming shortened V by 7 bases and J by 0 bases, and 7 bases separated the two germline ends. CDR3 length equals 12 residues. CDR3 sequence (DNA): TGTGCCAGCAATGAGGGCTCCTACGAGCAGTACTTC. Amino acid sequence: CASNEGSYEQYF. The full variable domain, its missing parts supplied by reference TRBV7-2 and TRBJ2-7, is GAGVSQSPSNKVTEKGKDVELRCDPISGHTALYWYRQSLGQGLEFLIYFQGNSAPDKSGLPSDRFSAERTGGSVSTLTIQRTQQEDSAVYLCASNEGSYEQYFGPGTRLTVT.

The rearrangement links TRBV11-1 to TRBJ2-2, with unresolved D. The ends were cut back, 1 base at V and 3 bases at J, with 6 bases in the middle. This CDR3 region has 14 residues. Germline V lookup: CDR1 SGHAT, CDR2 FQDESV (reference sequence). This chain's CDR3 is CASSLEGYTGELFF. The CDR3 nucleotides read TGTGCCAGCAGCTTAGAAGGATACACCGGGGAGCTGTTTTTT.

The chain recombines TRBV9 with TRBJ2-7, with 10 bases that match TRBD2. The junction had 2 bases not matched to a gene; V was cut back by 2 bases and J by 3 bases. This CDR3 has 14 amino acids. CDR1 SGDLS and CDR2 YYNGEE come from the germline V gene. The CDR3 region is CASSVGLADYEQYF. CDR3 DNA: TGTGCCAGCAGCGTCGGACTAGCGGACTACGAGCAGTACTTC.

V gene TRBV6-5 combines with J gene TRBJ2-7, with 10 bases identical to TRBD2. Germline V CDR1 and CDR2: MNHEY, SVGAGI. The CDR3 is 16 amino acids. J lost 3 bases, V lost 2 bases, and 7 bases had no gene match. The CDR3 DNA follows: TGTGCCAGCAGTTACATTGGGGCTAGCGGGAGCTACGAGCAGTACTTC. Residues: CASSYIGASGSYEQYF.

This chain joins TRBV10-3 and TRBJ2-2; D unresolved. Deletions cut 4 bases from V and 6 bases from J, with 6 bases between. The germline gives CDR1 ENHRY, CDR2 SYGVKD. CDR3 length: 12 residues. The CDR3 loop is CAISGQPGELFF. For the CDR3, the DNA is TGTGCCATCAGTGGGCAGCCCGGGGAGCTGTTTTTT.

CDR3 in DNA: TGCGCCAGCAGCACGTCAGACAGACTAGCAGACGAGCAGTACTTC. Translated, it gives CASSTSDRLADEQYF. The chain carries TRBV5-1 and TRBJ2-7, with 7 bases that match TRBD2. Per germline, CDR1 SGHRS and CDR2 YFSETQ. J lost 5 bases, V lost 4 bases, and 12 bases had no gene match. CDR3 length equals 15 residues.

This chain joins TRBV30 and TRBJ1-6; D is ambiguous. Trimming stripped 7 bases from V and 7 bases from J, with 17 bases between. CDR1 GTSNPN and CDR2 SVGIG come from the germline V gene (reference sequence). The CDR3 loop spans 14 amino acids. CDR3 DNA: TGTGCCTTAACGACCTCCATGTCCAATTCACCCCTCCACTTT. Translation gives CALTTSMSNSPLHF.

This clone showed up just once. The V gene is TRBV5-1, the J gene TRBJ2-3; no reliable D call. The V gene lost 0 bases and the J gene lost 3 bases, with 5 bases spanning the gap. In germline, CDR1 is SGHRS, CDR2 YFSETQ. The CDR3 loop spans 13 amino acids. CDR3: CASSLDTTDTQYF. In DNA, the CDR3 is TGCGCCAGCAGCTTGGACACGACAGATACGCAGTATTTT. Full variable domain (outside the CDR3, taken from reference TRBV5-1 and TRBJ2-3): KAGVTQTPRYLIKTRGQQVTLSCSPISGHRSVSWYQQTPGQGLQFLFEYFSETQRNKGNFPGRFSGRQFSNSRSEMNVSTLELGDSALYLCASSLDTTDTQYFGPGTRLTVL.

The chain couples TRBV7-8 to TRBJ1-5; 9 bases fit TRBD1. The CDR3 is 14 amino acids. CDR1 SGHVS and CDR2 FQNEAQ come from the germline V gene. With 4 bases clipped from V and 7 bases from J, the junction kept 5 bases outside the gene matches. CDR3 in DNA: TGTGCCAGCAGCTCTCGACAGGGGGGGCAGCCCCAGCATTTT. Amino acids: CASSSRQGGQPQHF.

This chain joins TRBV19 and TRBJ2-7, with D unresolved. V lost 3 bases and J lost 7, with 13 bases in between. Germline CDR1 and CDR2: LNHDA and SQIVND (reference sequence). This CDR3 comprises 13 residues. CDR3 in amino acids: CASSMWVRGEQYF. The CDR3, as DNA: TGTGCCAGTAGTATGTGGGTCCGAGGAGAGCAGTACTTC.

The genes are TRBV18 and TRBJ1-1; D ambiguous. Trimming pared 2 bases from V and 1 base from J, leaving 5 bases between. Germline V gene lookup returns CDR1 KGHSH and CDR2 LQKENI. The CDR3 contains 13 residues. CDR3 sequence (DNA): TGTGCCAGCTCACCAGGGAGGAACACTGAAGCTTTCTTT. Protein product: CASSPGRNTEAFF.

This clone was detected only once. The chain uses TRBV18 and TRBJ1-2, with a possible D match to TRBD1 (6 bases). From germline, CDR1 is KGHSH and CDR2 LQKENI. Trimming took 0 bases from V and 3 from J, leaving 11 bases between them. This CDR3 comprises 15 residues. CDR3 loop: CASSPPGRGDYGYTF. Written as DNA, the CDR3 is TGTGCCAGCTCACCACCGGGCAGGGGAGACTATGGCTACACCTTC.

The rearrangement uses TRBV19 and TRBJ1-1; no clear D gene. The CDR3 totals 13 residues. Germline V lookup: CDR1 LNHDA, CDR2 SQIVND (reference sequence). Between the trimmed V and J ends, which lost 3 bases and 6 bases, there was a span of 11 bases. The CDR3 coding sequence is TGTGCCAGTAGTATCTTTGCGGCGGCTGAAGCTTTCTTT. This gives the protein CASSIFAAAEAFF.

The gene calls are TRBV19 and TRBJ2-1, with D hard to call. Trimming shortened V by 6 bases and J by 0 bases, and 18 bases separated the two germline ends. The CDR3 runs to 17 residues. Per the germline V gene, CDR1 is LNHDA and CDR2 is SQIVND (reference sequence). The CDR3 DNA is TGTGCCAGTAGAGGCGTTCGGTGGGGTGGCTCCTACAATGAGCAGTTCTTC. The encoded protein is CASRGVRWGGSYNEQFF.